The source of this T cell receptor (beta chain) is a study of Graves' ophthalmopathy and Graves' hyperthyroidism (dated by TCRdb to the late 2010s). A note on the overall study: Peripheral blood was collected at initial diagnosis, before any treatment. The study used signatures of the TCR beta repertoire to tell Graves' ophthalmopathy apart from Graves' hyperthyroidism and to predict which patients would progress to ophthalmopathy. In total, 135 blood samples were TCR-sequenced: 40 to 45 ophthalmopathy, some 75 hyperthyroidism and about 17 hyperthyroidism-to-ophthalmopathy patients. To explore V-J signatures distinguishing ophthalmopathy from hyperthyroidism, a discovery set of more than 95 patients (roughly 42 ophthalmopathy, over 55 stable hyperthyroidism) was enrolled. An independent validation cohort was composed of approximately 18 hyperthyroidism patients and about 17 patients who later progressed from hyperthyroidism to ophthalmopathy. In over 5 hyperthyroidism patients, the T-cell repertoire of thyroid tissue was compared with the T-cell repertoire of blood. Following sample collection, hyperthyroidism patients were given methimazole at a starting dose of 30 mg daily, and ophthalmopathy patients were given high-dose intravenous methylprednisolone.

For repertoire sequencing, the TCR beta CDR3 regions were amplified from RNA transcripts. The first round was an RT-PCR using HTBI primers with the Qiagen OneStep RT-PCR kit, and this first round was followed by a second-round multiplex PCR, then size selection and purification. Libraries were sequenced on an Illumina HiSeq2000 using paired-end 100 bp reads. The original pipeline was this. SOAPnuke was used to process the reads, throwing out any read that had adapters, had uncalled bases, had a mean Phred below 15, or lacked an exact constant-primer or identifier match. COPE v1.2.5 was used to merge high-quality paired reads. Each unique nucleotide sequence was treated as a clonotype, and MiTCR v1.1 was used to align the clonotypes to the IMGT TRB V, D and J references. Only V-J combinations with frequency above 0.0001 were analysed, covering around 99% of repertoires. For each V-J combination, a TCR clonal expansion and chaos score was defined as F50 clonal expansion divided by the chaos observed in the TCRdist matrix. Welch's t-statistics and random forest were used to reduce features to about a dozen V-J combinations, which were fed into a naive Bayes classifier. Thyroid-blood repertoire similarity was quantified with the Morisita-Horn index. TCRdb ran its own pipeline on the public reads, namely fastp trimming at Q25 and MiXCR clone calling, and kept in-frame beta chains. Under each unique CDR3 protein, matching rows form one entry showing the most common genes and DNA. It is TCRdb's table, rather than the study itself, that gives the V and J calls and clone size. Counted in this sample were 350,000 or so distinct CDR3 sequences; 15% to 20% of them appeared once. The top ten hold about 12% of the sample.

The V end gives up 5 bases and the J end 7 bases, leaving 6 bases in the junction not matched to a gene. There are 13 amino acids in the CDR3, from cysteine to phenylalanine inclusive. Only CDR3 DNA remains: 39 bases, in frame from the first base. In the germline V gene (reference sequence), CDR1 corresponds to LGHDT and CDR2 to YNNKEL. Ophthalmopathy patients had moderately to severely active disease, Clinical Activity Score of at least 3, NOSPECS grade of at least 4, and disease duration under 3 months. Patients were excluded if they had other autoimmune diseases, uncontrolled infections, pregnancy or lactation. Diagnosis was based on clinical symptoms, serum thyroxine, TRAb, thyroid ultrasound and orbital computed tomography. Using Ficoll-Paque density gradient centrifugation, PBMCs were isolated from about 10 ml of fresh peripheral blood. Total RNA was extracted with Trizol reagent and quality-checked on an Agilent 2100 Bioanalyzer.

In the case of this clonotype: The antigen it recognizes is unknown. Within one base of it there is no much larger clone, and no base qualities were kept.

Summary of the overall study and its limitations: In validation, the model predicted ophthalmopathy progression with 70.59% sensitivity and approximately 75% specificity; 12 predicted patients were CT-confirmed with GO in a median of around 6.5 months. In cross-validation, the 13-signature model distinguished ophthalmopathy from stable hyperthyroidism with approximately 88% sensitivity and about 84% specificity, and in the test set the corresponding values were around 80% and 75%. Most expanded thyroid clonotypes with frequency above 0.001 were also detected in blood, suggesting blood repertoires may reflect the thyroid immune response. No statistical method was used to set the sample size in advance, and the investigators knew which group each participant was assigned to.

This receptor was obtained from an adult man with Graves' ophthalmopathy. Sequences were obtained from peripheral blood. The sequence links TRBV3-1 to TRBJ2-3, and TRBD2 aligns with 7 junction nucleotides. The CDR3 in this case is CASSYTSENTQYF. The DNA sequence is TGTGCCAGCAGCTATACTAGCGAAAATACGCAGTATTTT.